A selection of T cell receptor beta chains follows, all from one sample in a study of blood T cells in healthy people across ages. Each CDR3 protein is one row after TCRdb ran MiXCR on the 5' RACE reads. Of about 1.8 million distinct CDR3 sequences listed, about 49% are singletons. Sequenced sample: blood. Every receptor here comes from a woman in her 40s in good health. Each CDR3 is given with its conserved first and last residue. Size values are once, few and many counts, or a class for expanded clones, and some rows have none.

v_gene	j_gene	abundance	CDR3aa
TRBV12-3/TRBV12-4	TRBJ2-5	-	CASRFEHGGPMQETQYF
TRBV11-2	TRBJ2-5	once	CASSLEEGPLGTYPQNEETQYF
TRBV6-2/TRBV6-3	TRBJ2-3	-	CASSYSPETGRSTDTQYF
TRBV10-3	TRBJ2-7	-	CAISRQGAYEQYF
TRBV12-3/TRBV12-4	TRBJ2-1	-	CARSLSVGPRETQFF
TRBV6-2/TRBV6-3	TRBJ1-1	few	CASSSQGGTEAFF
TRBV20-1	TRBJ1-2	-	CSAREGGRRGSYGYTF
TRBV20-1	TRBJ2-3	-	CSATSGGAQDTQYF
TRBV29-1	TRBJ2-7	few	CSVDGGTGGTHEQYF
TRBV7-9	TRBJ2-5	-	CASSLSPLDSQETQYF
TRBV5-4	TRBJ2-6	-	CASSHPRSGANVLTF
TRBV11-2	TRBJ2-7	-	CASSSTLYEQYF
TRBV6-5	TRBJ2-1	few	CASSYSLAGINEQFF
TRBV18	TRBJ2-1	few	CASSPGTGWNEQFF
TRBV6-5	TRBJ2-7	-	CASSYSKTGVPLSYEQYF
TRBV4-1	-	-	CASNTPTETQYF
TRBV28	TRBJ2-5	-	CASSFSIGETQYF
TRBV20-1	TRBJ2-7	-	CSARRRGGRGYEQYF
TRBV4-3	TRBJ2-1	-	CASSHSGQGGIGQFF
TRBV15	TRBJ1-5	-	CATSPDASQPQHF
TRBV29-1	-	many	CSAEGRIGTQYF
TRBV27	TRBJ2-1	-	CASSFKGAGTYNEQFF
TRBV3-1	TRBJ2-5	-	CASSQGLARGTQYF
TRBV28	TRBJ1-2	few	CASSPGGGVNYGYTF
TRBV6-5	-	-	CASSYYGLAQETQYF
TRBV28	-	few	CASRDQGPGYIQYF
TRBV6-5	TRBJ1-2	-	CASSYGAGRNYGYTF
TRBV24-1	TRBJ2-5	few	CATSDPIGTGLQETQYF
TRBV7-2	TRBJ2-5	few	CASSLESPLGTQYF
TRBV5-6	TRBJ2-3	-	CASSRRGLPTDTQYF
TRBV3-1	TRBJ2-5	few	CASSRDRVQETQYF
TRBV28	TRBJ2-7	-	CASSRTDRGYF
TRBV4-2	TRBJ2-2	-	CASSQVGQLTGELFF
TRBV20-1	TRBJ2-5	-	CSALGLIAGETQYF
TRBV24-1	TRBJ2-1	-	CATSRAAGGPNEQFF
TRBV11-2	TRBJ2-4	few	CASSPGDAGTIQYF
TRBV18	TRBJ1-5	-	CASSPGRTGNQPQHF
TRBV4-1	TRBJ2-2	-	CASSQDPTVGELFF
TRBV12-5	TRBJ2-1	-	CASGFDVGGAGAYNEQFF
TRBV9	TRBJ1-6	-	CASSLRDRGKDSPLHF
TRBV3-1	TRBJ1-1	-	CASSQGELEAFF
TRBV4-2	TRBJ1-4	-	CASSRGGAEGRINEKLFF
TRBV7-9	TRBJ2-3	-	CASSLASQGPDTQYF
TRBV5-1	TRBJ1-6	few	CASSLGIQVLGSPLHF
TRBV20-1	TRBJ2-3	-	CSASNLGGGEGTQYF
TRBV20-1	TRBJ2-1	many	CSANGLAGGRSEQFF
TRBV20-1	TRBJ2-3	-	CSASGTGTSTDTQYF
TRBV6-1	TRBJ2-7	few	CASSELAGAAYEQYF
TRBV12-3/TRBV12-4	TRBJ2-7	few	CASTPLAGVSYEQYF
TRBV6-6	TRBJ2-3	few	CASNPLAGGLRDTQYF
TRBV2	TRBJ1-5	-	CASSRTSSNQPQHF
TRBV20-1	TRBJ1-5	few	CSVNRVGQPQHF
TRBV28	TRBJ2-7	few	CASSTYGITYEQYF